The following is a T cell receptor (beta chain) sequence with its context. Its target is not known. The sample originates from a study of regulatory T cells. General study findings and limits: Hydrophobic residues at CDR3 positions 6 and 7 were enriched in conventional CD4+ T cells of CD3G-deficient patients. Patient repertoires had restricted TRB V-J pairs and skewed V and J usage, most in Tregs.

Every patient with CD3G deficiency had evidence of autoimmunity. At testing, patients were 2 to 39 years old, with reduced naive and increased memory T-cell proportions. Sorting split CD4+ cells into CD25-high CD127-low Tregs and CD25-low CD127-high conventional T cells. Primers: 52 TRBV forward and 13 TRBJ reverse. Some clones are missing from TCRdb's copy, which holds only in-frame ones; the method was immunoSEQ multiplex PCR. The sample has about 23,000 clones; 70% to 90% are singletons. Germline CDR1 SEHNR, CDR2 FQNEAQ (reference sequence). Trimming left V 4 bases short and J 2 bases short, with 10 bases between. The length of the CDR3 is 14 residues.

The chain carries TRBV7-9 and TRBJ2-3, with a possible D match to TRBD2 (5 bases). The TCR sequence derives from a child aged 5 to 17 with CD3G deficiency. The sample comprised conventional CD4+ T cells sorted from blood. Here the CDR3 DNA reads TGTGCCAGCAGCTCGGACTCAAACACAGATACGCAGTATTTT. Translating it yields CASSSDSNTDTQYF. Supplemented by reference TRBV7-9 and TRBJ2-3, the full variable domain reads DTGVSQNPRHKITKRGQNVTFRCDPISEHNRLYWYRQTLGQGPEFLTYFQNEAQLEKSRLLSDRFSAERPKGSFSTLEIQRTEQGDSAMYLCASSSDSNTDTQYFGPGTRLTVL.